A selection of T cell receptor beta chains follows, all from one sample in a study of shared T cell receptors in the human thymus. Generated by immunoSEQ multiplex PCR, the TCRdb table keeps only in-frame clones and is missing some. The profile shows hundreds of thousands of clones, roughly 90% of them singletons. The data were also submitted as part of a second study, on human thymus T cells.

Sequencing was carried out using thymocytes. These receptor sequences come from a boy under three years old with a congenital heart defect. CDR3s include the opening cysteine and the closing phenylalanine or tryptophan. D genes are given only for firm matches. Not all rows give a size; the values are once, few, many and, for expanded clones, a class.

TRBV5-1,TRBJ1-2,-,once,CASSPALEPANYGYTF,TGCGCCAGCAGCCCGGCACTGGAGCCAGCTAACTATGGCTACACCTTC
TRBV14,TRBJ2-7,-,-,CASSQEGRDGGEQYF,TGTGCCAGCAGCCAAGAAGGGCGGGACGGGGGAGAGCAGTACTTC
TRBV6-1,TRBJ2-7,-,few,CASSEKDSLGQYF,TGTGCCAGCAGTGAAAAGGACAGCCTGGGGCAGTACTTC
TRBV19,TRBJ2-3,-,-,CASSIGAGITDTQYF,TGTGCCAGTAGTATAGGGGCGGGGATCACAGATACGCAGTATTTT
TRBV4-1,TRBJ2-1,TRBD2,few,CASSQASGRGNEQFF,TGCGCCAGCAGCCAAGCAAGCGGGAGGGGCAATGAGCAGTTCTTC
TRBV4-2,TRBJ2-3,-,-,CASSQGGRASDTSTDTQYF,TGTGCCAGCAGCCAAGGGGGTAGGGCTAGCGATACTAGCACAGATACGCAGTATTTT
TRBV27,TRBJ1-2,TRBD1,once,CASSHTGGRDGYTF,TGTGCCAGCAGTCATACAGGGGGCAGGGATGGCTACACCTTC
TRBV5-1,TRBJ2-7,TRBD2,once,CASSMEDGLAGGSEQYF,TGCGCCAGCAGCATGGAGGACGGACTAGCGGGAGGGTCCGAGCAGTACTTC
TRBV5-1,TRBJ2-1,TRBD2,-,CASSYEAGGPNEQFF,TGCGCCAGCAGCTATGAAGCGGGAGGGCCAAATGAGCAGTTCTTC
TRBV7-2,TRBJ2-5,TRBD1,-,CASSYRGETQYF,TGTGCCAGCAGCTACAGGGGGGAGACCCAGTACTTC
TRBV25-1,TRBJ2-7,TRBD1,-,CASTDGDREHEQYF,TGTGCCAGCACCGACGGGGACAGGGAGCACGAGCAGTACTTC
TRBV5-4,TRBJ2-1,TRBD2,once,CASSGGAGDEQFF,TGTGCCAGCAGCGGAGGAGCGGGAGATGAGCAGTTCTTC
TRBV27,TRBJ1-2,-,-,CASSPTQVTNYGYTF,TGTGCCAGCAGTCCGACCCAGGTTACTAACTATGGCTACACCTTC
TRBV28,TRBJ2-7,-,-,CASSHHLVGGRGPGTNYEQYF,TGTGCCAGCAGTCACCATCTAGTCGGGGGCAGGGGGCCCGGGACTAACTACGAGCAGTACTTC
TRBV7-9,TRBJ2-2,TRBD1,-,CASSMGTGVRTGELFF,TGTGCCAGCAGCATGGGGACAGGGGTCCGGACCGGGGAGCTGTTTTTT
TRBV5-5,TRBJ2-7,TRBD1,-,CASSQRTGKYF,TGTGCCAGCAGCCAGAGGACAGGAAAGTACTTC
TRBV13,TRBJ2-5,TRBD1,-,CASSSGTGGVETQYF,TGTGCCAGCAGCTCCGGGACAGGGGGCGTCGAGACCCAGTACTTC
TRBV28,TRBJ1-2,-,-,CASSFQPYAAPYGYTF,TGTGCCAGCAGCTTCCAACCGTACGCGGCCCCCTATGGCTACACCTTC
TRBV27,TRBJ2-5,-,-,CASSPTSLGETQYF,TGTGCCAGCAGTCCGACTAGTTTGGGAGAGACCCAGTACTTC
TRBV7-2,TRBJ2-5,TRBD1,-,CASSLGGQKMEAQYF,TGTGCCAGCAGCTTAGGGGGACAGAAGATGGAGGCCCAGTACTTC
TRBV27,TRBJ1-1,-,-,CASSLSDNRPEAFF,TGTGCCAGCAGTTTATCGGACAACCGCCCTGAAGCTTTCTTT
TRBV6-5,TRBJ2-5,-,once,CASSSLTGTQETQYF,TGTGCCAGCAGTTCCCTGACTGGGACTCAAGAGACCCAGTACTTC
TRBV30,TRBJ1-5,TRBD1,-,CAWSVRGTGGDSNQPQHF,TGTGCCTGGAGTGTAAGGGGAACAGGGGGCGATAGCAATCAGCCCCAGCATTTT
TRBV7-2,TRBJ2-5,-,once,CASSLFYRAETQYF,TGTGCCAGCAGCTTATTCTACAGGGCCGAGACCCAGTACTTC
TRBV28,TRBJ2-2,TRBD1,-,CASSLRGQGPDTGELFF,TGTGCCAGCAGTTTACGCGGACAGGGCCCGGACACCGGGGAGCTGTTTTTT
TRBV18,TRBJ2-7,TRBD1,-,CASSPTGTGGKSYEQYF,TGTGCCAGCTCACCAACCGGGACAGGGGGCAAATCCTACGAGCAGTACTTC
TRBV27,TRBJ2-7,TRBD2,-,CASSPHRLAGSYEQYF,TGTGCCAGCAGTCCACACCGACTAGCGGGCTCCTACGAGCAGTACTTC
TRBV14,TRBJ2-1,TRBD1,-,CASSLEGNRDRGPYHSYNEQFF,TGTGCCAGCAGCCTCGAGGGAAACCGGGACAGGGGTCCTTACCATTCCTACAATGAGCAGTTCTTC
TRBV29-1,TRBJ1-1,-,-,CSVAKGLNTEAFF,TGCAGCGTTGCCAAGGGGTTGAACACTGAAGCTTTCTTT
TRBV28,TRBJ2-7,TRBD1,-,CASRHIPRQGVYEQYF,TGTGCCAGCAGACACATCCCCCGACAGGGGGTCTACGAGCAGTACTTC
TRBV4-2,TRBJ1-1,-,-,CASSRRGGSEAFF,TGTGCCAGCAGCCGGAGGGGGGGGTCTGAAGCTTTCTTT
TRBV5-1,TRBJ1-1,TRBD1,-,CASSLQGMNTEAFF,TGCGCCAGCAGCTTACAGGGGATGAACACTGAAGCTTTCTTT
TRBV14,TRBJ2-7,TRBD1,-,CASSQEGQGDEQYF,TGTGCCAGCAGCCAAGAAGGGCAGGGGGACGAGCAGTACTTC
TRBV5-8,TRBJ2-7,TRBD2,-,CASSLGLAGLVGEQYF,TGTGCCAGCAGCTTGGGACTAGCGGGCCTGGTAGGGGAGCAGTACTTC
TRBV4-2,TRBJ2-1,-,-,CASSRGSSNEQFF,TGTGCCAGCAGCCGAGGGAGTAGCAATGAGCAGTTCTTC
TRBV11-3,TRBJ2-1,TRBD2,-,CASSPRREGLAGEGAYEQFF,TGTGCCAGCAGCCCTAGGAGGGAAGGACTAGCGGGAGAGGGGGCTTATGAGCAGTTCTTC
TRBV7-9,TRBJ2-5,TRBD2,-,CASSLLRAGRGETQYF,TGTGCCAGCAGTTTGCTTCGGGCAGGGAGGGGAGAGACCCAGTACTTC
TRBV6-1,TRBJ1-5,-,once,CASRGQNSNQPQHF,TGTGCCAGCAGAGGACAGAATAGCAATCAGCCCCAGCATTTT
TRBV28,TRBJ2-3,TRBD2,-,CASTLGPIAGTTDTQYF,TGTGCCAGCACCCTGGGGCCCATAGCGGGAACCACAGATACGCAGTATTTT
TRBV7-9,TRBJ1-1,TRBD1,-,CASSSDRDNTEAFF,TGTGCCAGCAGCTCCGACAGGGATAACACTGAAGCTTTCTTT
TRBV4-3,TRBJ1-2,TRBD1,-,CASSQGGQGKGYGYTF,TGCGCCAGCAGCCAAGGAGGACAGGGCAAGGGCTATGGCTACACCTTC
TRBV28,TRBJ2-3,-,once,CASSLFLWADSDTQYF,TGTGCCAGCAGTTTATTCTTGTGGGCCGATTCAGATACGCAGTATTTT